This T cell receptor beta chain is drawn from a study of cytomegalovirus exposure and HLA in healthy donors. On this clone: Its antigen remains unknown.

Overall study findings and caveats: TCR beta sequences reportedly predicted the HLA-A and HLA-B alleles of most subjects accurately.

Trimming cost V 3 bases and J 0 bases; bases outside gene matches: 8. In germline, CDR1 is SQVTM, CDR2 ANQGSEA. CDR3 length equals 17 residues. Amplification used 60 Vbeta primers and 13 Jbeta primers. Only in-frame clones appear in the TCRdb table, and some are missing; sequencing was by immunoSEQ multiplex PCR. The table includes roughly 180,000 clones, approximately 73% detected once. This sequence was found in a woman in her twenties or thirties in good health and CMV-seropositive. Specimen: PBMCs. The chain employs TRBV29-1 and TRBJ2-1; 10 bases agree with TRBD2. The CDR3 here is CSVELAGGPSSYNEQFF. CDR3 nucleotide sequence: TGCAGCGTTGAGTTAGCGGGGGGCCCCAGCTCCTACAATGAGCAGTTCTTC.